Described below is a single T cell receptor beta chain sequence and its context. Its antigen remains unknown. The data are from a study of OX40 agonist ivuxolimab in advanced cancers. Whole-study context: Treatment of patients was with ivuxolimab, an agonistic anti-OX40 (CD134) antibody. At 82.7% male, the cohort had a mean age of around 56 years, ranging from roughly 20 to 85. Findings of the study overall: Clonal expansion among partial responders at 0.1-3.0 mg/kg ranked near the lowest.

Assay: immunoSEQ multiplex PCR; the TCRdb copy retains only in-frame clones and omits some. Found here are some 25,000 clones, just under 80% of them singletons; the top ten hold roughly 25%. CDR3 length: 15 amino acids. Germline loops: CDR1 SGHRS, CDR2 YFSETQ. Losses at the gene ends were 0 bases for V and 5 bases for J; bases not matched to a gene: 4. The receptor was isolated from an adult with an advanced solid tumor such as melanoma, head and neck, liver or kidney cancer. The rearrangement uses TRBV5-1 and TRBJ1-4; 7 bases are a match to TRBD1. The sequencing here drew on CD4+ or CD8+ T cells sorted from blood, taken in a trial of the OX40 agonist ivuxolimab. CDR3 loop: CASSLEAGGNEKLFF. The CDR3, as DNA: TGCGCCAGCAGCTTGGAAGCAGGGGGAAATGAAAAACTGTTTTTT.